The 23 T cell receptor beta chains below come from one sample, sequenced in a study of CD8 T cells in Susac syndrome. Random hexamers primed reverse transcription of about 0.45 to 1 ug RNA. In TCRdb, the immunoSEQ multiplex PCR reads were re-called with MiXCR into one record per CDR3 protein. The sample has around 170,000 distinct CDR3 sequences, approximately 94% seen once; the top ten hold 0.098%. The sample taken for sequencing was CD4+ T cells from PBMCs. These receptors all stem from a human donor with Susac syndrome.

This rearrangement joins TRBV12-5 to TRBJ2-1, with unresolved D. This CDR3 contains 12 residues. Looked up from germline, CDR1 is LGHNT and CDR2 is FRNRAP. Trimming cost V 5 bases and J 7 bases, with 9 bases left between them. The CDR3 region is CASGGSINEQFF. CDR3 DNA: TGTGCTAGTGGTGGCAGCATAAATGAGCAGTTCTTC.

The chain has TRBV7-3 and TRBJ2-3, with D hard to call. The CDR3 consists of 15 residues. The V gene's germline CDR1 is SGHTA and CDR2 FQGTGA. Between the trimmed V and J ends, which lost 5 bases and 1 base, there was a span of 13 bases. In DNA, the CDR3 is TGTGCCAGCAGCCTCCTCTTCGGCGGCACAGATACGCAGTATTTT. Translating gives CASSLLFGGTDTQYF.

The chain recombines TRBV11-1 with TRBJ2-1; D is unclear. The CDR3 is made up of 15 amino acids. V was pared by 5 bases and J by 5 bases, with 16 bases between. The V gene's germline CDR1 is SGHAT and CDR2 FQDESV (reference sequence). CDR3 amino acids: CASSGHLGLNNEQFF. The CDR3 DNA is TGTGCCAGCAGCGGCCATCTAGGTCTCAACAATGAGCAGTTCTTC.

This rearrangement joins TRBV6-5 to TRBJ2-3; 8 positions agree with TRBD2. The V and J ends lost 1 base and 5 bases, in that order; junction bases with no gene match: 20. This CDR3 region has 20 residues. Germline V gene sequence: CDR1 MNHEY, CDR2 SVGAGI. CDR3 DNA: TGTGCCAGCAGTTACTTTGAGGCGGGACTAGTTCCGTTCCCGCAAGATACGCAGTATTTT. This encodes CASSYFEAGLVPFPQDTQYF.

The chain uses TRBV5-4 and TRBJ2-1; a weak D match, TRBD1 (5 bases). V was cut by 0 bases and J by 6 bases, with 13 bases left in between. The V gene's germline CDR1 is SGHNT and CDR2 YYREEE (reference sequence). The CDR3 runs to 15 residues. DNA of the CDR3: TGTGCCAGCAGCTTGGGCCAGGGTGGATTCAATGAGCAGTTCTTC. Amino acid sequence: CASSLGQGGFNEQFF.

This clonotype was recorded once. The chain is built from TRBV3-1 and TRBJ1-5; D gene ambiguous. Germline V gene lookup returns CDR1 LGHDT and CDR2 YNNKEL (reference sequence). The CDR3 consists of 14 residues. Trimming removed 1 base at V and 5 bases at J, with 9 bases between. CDR3 protein: CASSQAGIHQPQHF. The CDR3 region has the DNA TGTGCCAGCAGCCAAGCTGGGATTCATCAGCCCCAGCATTTT. Using reference TRBV3-1 and TRBJ1-5 for the parts outside the CDR3, the full variable domain is DTAVSQTPKYLVTQMGNDKSIKCEQNLGHDTMYWYKQDSKKFLKIMFSYNNKELIINETVPNRFSPKSPDKAHLNLHINSLELGDSAVYFCASSQAGIHQPQHFGDGTRLSIL.

The count of this clonotype is one. The chain joins TRBV3-1 to TRBJ2-7, with D uncertain. The V end lost 6 bases, the J end lost 2 bases, and 20 bases lay between the germline ends. CDR3 length: 16 residues. CDR1 is LGHDT and CDR2 is YNNKEL in the germline V gene (reference sequence). The CDR3 nucleotides are TGTGCCAGCAGTGATAAGTACAACAGCAATGCCTACGAGCAGTACTTC. Translating gives CASSDKYNSNAYEQYF.

V gene TRBV29-1 combines with J gene TRBJ2-3, with 8 bases aligning to TRBD1. There are 12 residues in the CDR3. Looked up from germline, CDR1 is SQVTM and CDR2 is ANQGSEA. V shed 2 bases, J shed 9 bases, and the junction held 4 bases outside the gene matches. CDR3 in DNA: TGCAGCGTTGAAACGCAGGGGGCGACGCAGTATTTT. This gives the protein CSVETQGATQYF.

This clonotype is a singleton in its sample. The chain has TRBV12-3 or TRBV12-4 and TRBJ2-7; D remains unclear. Trimming left V 1 base short and J 7 bases short, with 11 bases between. This CDR3 contains 13 residues. This CDR3 is CASSLGPLWEQYF. In DNA form, the CDR3 reads TGTGCCAGCAGTTTAGGACCCCTCTGGGAGCAGTACTTC.

This chain joins TRBV5-1 and TRBJ2-7; 12 bases match TRBD1. The germline CDR1 and CDR2 sequences are SGHRS and YFSETQ. This CDR3 is built from 13 residues. Germline trimming cut 5 bases from V and 9 bases from J; bases unmatched to any gene: 6. The CDR3 bases are TGCGCCAGCAGTTCCGGGACAGGGGGCGTGCAGTACTTC. It translates to CASSSGTGGVQYF.

In regard to this clonotype: The junction does not match germline at one end; this may be a read error. This chain joins TRBV15 and TRBJ2-5, with D unclear. Germline V gene sequence: CDR1 LNHNV, CDR2 YYDKDF (reference sequence). The CDR3 length is 15 residues. The chain's CDR3 is CAASRDLGREETQYF. In nucleotides, the CDR3 is TGTGCCGCCAGCAGAGATTTAGGACGGGAAGAGACCCAGTACTTC.

The V call is TRBV29-1, the J call TRBJ2-2; D remains unclear. Germline V gene lookup returns CDR1 SQVTM and CDR2 ANQGSEA. CDR3 length: 12 amino acids. Deletions cut 4 bases from V and 4 bases from J, with 7 bases between. CDR3 DNA sequence: TGCAGCGTTGTCCCATCCACCGGGGAGCTGTTTTTT. This gives the protein CSVVPSTGELFF.

This clonotype was counted a single time. The chain couples TRBV7-2 to TRBJ1-2, with D maybe TRBD1 (5 bases). The CDR3 contains 12 residues. Trimming shortened V by 1 base and J by 8 bases, and 8 bases separated the two germline ends. Germline CDR1 and CDR2: SGHTA and FQGNSA. The chain's CDR3 is CASSLGQWGYTF. The CDR3 coding sequence is TGTGCCAGCAGCTTAGGACAGTGGGGCTACACCTTC. Full variable domain (outside the CDR3, taken from reference TRBV7-2 and TRBJ1-2): GAGVSQSPSNKVTEKGKDVELRCDPISGHTALYWYRQSLGQGLEFLIYFQGNSAPDKSGLPSDRFSAERTGGSVSTLTIQRTQQEDSAVYLCASSLGQWGYTFGSGTRLTVV.

The rearrangement uses TRBV10-3 and TRBJ2-3; D uncertain. From germline, CDR1 is ENHRY and CDR2 SYGVKD. The CDR3 loop spans 14 amino acids. V lost 4 bases and J lost 0, with 8 bases in between. The CDR3 loop reads CAISVDTSTDTQYF. The CDR3 DNA is TGTGCCATCAGTGTTGATACAAGCACAGATACGCAGTATTTT.

J is TRBJ2-2 and V is TRBV6-5; 7 bases line up with TRBD2. CDR1 and CDR2 (germline): MNHEY, SVGAGI. The CDR3 has 14 amino acids. J gave up 5 bases and V 6 bases, and 6 bases lay outside the gene matches. The CDR3 loop is CASRRKAGTGELFF. CDR3 sequence (DNA): TGTGCCAGCAGGCGAAAAGCGGGGACCGGGGAGCTGTTTTTT.

This chain connects TRBV20-1 to TRBJ2-1; either TRBD1 or TRBD2 may fit D (5 bases each). Germline assignment: CDR1 DFQATT and CDR2 SNEGSKA (reference sequence). Trimming left V 6 bases short and J 4 bases short, with 16 bases between. The CDR3 runs 14 residues. CDR3 sequence reads: CSAIRDAGYNEQFF. The CDR3 nucleotides read TGCAGTGCCATCCGGGACGCTGGATACAATGAGCAGTTCTTC.

This chain uses TRBV18 with TRBJ1-2; TRBD1 matches at 9 bases. Looked up from germline, CDR1 is KGHSH and CDR2 is LQKENI. The ends lost 3 bases at V and 6 bases at J; junction bases unmatched: 5. This CDR3 is 14 amino acids long. This CDR3 is CASSPRGQGDGYTF. The CDR3 bases are TGTGCCAGCTCACCGAGGGGACAGGGAGATGGCTACACCTTC.

This chain's CDR3 is CASSDGTGGDNEQFF. The DNA of the CDR3 is TGTGCCAGCAGTGACGGGACAGGGGGGGACAATGAGCAGTTCTTC. This sequence joins TRBV2 and TRBJ2-1, with 11 positions matching TRBD1. Trimming removed 3 bases from V and 5 bases from J; junction bases left unmatched: 3. Germline CDR1 reads SNHLY; CDR2 reads FYNNEI. The length of the CDR3 is 15 residues.

CDR3 region: CAILKSSTDTQYF. CDR3 DNA: TGTGCCATCTTAAAGAGTAGCACAGATACGCAGTATTTT. The chain has TRBV28 and TRBJ2-3; no clear D gene. V was pared by 10 bases and J by 0 bases, with 11 bases between. CDR3 size: 13 residues. Per the germline V gene, CDR1 is MDHEN and CDR2 is SYDVKM. The full variable domain, completed using reference TRBV28 and TRBJ2-3, is DVKVTQSSRYLVKRTGEKVFLECVQDMDHENMFWYRQDPGLGLRLIYFSYDVKMKEKGDIPEGYSVSREKKERFSLILESASTNQTSMYLCAILKSSTDTQYFGPGTRLTVL.

The chain uses TRBV25-1 and TRBJ1-1; D gene unclear. Germline V gives CDR1 MGHDK, CDR2 SYGVNS. This CDR3 has 14 residues. Trimming took 4 bases from V and 0 from J, leaving 9 bases between them. Here the CDR3 DNA reads TGTGCCAGCAGTGGCTTGGGGATGAACACTGAAGCTTTCTTT. It codes for CASSGLGMNTEAFF.

This rearrangement joins TRBV20-1 to TRBJ2-4; D is unresolved. V was trimmed by 3 bases and J by 2 bases, leaving 11 bases between them. The CDR3 is made up of 14 amino acids. Germline lookup yields CDR1 DFQATT and CDR2 SNEGSKA (reference sequence). CDR3 loop: CSASASVTKNIQYF. In DNA, the CDR3 is TGCAGTGCTAGTGCCAGCGTAACCAAAAACATTCAGTACTTC.

This chain links TRBV23-1 with TRBJ1-5, with 8 bases fitting TRBD1. TRBV23-1 is treated as an ORF (open reading frame) with a function not yet certain. With V trimmed by 0 bases and J by 1 base, 5 bases remained unmatched. This CDR3 region has 17 residues. The CDR3 is CASSQSIRDRSNQPQHF. CDR3 bases: TGCGCCAGCAGTCAATCGATCCGGGACAGGAGCAATCAGCCCCAGCATTTT.

The V and J genes are TRBV4-2 and TRBJ2-7, with D perhaps matching TRBD1 (6 bases). This CDR3 is 15 amino acids long. The ends were cut back, 0 bases at V and 0 bases at J, with 9 bases in the middle. Germline CDR1 and CDR2: LGHNA and YNFKEQ. The CDR3 loop reads CASSQDQGSSYEQYF. Written as DNA, the CDR3 is TGTGCCAGCAGCCAAGATCAGGGGAGCTCCTACGAGCAGTACTTC.